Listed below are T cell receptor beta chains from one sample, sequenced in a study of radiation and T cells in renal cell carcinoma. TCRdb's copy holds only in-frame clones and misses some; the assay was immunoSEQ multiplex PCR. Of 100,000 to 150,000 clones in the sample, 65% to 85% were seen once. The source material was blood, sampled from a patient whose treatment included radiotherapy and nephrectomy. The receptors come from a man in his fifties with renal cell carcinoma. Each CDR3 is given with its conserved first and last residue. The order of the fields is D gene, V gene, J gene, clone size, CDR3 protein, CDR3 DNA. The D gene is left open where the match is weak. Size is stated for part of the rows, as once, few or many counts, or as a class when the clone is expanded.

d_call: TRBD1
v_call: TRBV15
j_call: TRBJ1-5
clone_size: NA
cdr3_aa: CATSTGGSGESQPQHF
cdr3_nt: TGTGCCACCTCGACAGGGGGCTCCGGAGAGAGTCAGCCCCAGCATTTT

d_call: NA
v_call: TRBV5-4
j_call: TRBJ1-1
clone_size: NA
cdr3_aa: CASSPAQGVNTEAFF
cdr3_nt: TGTGCCAGCAGCCCGGCCCAGGGAGTTAACACTGAAGCTTTCTTT

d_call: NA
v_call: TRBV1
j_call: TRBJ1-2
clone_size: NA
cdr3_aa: CTSRNEEGANYGYTF
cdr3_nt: TGCACCAGCAGGAACGAGGAGGGGGCTAACTATGGCTACACCTTC

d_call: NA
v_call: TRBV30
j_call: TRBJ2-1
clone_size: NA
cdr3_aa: CAWSVGLGAGEQFF
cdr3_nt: TGTGCCTGGAGTGTAGGGCTGGGGGCAGGTGAGCAGTTCTTC

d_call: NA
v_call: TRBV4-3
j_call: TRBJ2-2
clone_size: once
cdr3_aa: CASSRKRILSGGELFF
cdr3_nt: TGCGCCAGCAGCCGAAAGCGGATCCTTTCTGGCGGGGAGCTGTTTTTT

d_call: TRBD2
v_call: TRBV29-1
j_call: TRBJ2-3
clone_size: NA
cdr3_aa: CSVSSGSSTDTQYF
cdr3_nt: TGCAGCGTTTCTAGCGGTTCTAGCACAGATACGCAGTATTTT

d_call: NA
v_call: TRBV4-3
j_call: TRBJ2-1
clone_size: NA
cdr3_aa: CASSHLAPETTRPYNEQFF
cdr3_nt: TGCGCCAGCAGTCACCTGGCCCCCGAGACTACTCGGCCCTACAATGAGCAGTTCTTC

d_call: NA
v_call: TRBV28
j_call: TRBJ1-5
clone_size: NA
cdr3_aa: CASSYYPGQYSNQPQHF
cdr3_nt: TGTGCCAGCAGTTACTACCCCGGACAGTATAGCAATCAGCCCCAGCATTTT

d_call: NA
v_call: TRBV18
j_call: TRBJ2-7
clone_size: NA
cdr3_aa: CASSPKQNEQYF
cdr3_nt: TGTGCCAGCTCACCAAAACAGAACGAGCAGTACTTC

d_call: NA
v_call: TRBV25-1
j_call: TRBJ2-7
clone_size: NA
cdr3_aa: CASEADLNYEQYF
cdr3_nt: TGTGCCAGCGAGGCAGATCTAAACTACGAGCAGTACTTC

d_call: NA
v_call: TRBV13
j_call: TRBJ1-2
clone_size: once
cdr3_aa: CASSLYGGRTPGGYTF
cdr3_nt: TGTGCCAGCAGCCTATACGGGGGGAGAACCCCTGGGGGCTACACCTTC

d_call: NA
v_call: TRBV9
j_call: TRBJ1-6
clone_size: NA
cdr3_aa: CASSTEWGTNSPLHF
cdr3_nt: TGTGCCAGCAGCACCGAGTGGGGGACGAATTCACCCCTCCACTTT

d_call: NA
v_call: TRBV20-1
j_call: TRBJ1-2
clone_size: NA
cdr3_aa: CSAVGTPGYTF
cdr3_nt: TGCAGTGCTGTCGGGACCCCTGGCTACACCTTC

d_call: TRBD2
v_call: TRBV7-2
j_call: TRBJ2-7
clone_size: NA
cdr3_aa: CASSLGGGYEQYF
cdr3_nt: TGTGCCAGCAGCTTAGGGGGGGGTTACGAGCAGTACTTC

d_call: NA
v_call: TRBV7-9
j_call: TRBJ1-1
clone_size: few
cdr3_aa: CASSSQAGGTEAFF
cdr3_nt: TGTGCCAGCAGCTCACAGGCAGGAGGCACTGAAGCTTTCTTT

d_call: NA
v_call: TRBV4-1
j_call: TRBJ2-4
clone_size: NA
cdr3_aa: CASSQGAESAKNIQYF
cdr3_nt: TGCGCCAGCAGCCAGGGAGCGGAAAGTGCCAAAAACATTCAGTACTTC

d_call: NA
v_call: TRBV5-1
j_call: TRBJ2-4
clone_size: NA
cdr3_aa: CASSSGELMDIQYF
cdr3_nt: TGCGCCAGCAGCTCCGGGGAACTAATGGACATTCAGTACTTC

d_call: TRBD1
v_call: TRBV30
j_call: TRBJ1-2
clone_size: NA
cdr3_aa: CAWTGDRGRGGYTF
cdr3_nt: TGTGCCTGGACGGGGGACAGGGGGCGGGGTGGCTACACCTTC

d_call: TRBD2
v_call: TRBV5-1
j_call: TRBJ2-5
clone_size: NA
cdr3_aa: CASSLALAVQETQYF
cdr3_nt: TGCGCCAGCAGCTTGGCACTAGCGGTCCAGGAGACCCAGTACTTC

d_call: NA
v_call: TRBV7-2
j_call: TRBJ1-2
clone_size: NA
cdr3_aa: CASSLQGIGAYGYTF
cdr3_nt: TGTGCCAGCAGCTTACAGGGTATCGGGGCTTATGGCTACACCTTC

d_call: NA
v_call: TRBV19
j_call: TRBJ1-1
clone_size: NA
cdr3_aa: CASSIDLTEAFF
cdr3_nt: TGTGCCAGTAGTATAGATCTCACTGAAGCTTTCTTT

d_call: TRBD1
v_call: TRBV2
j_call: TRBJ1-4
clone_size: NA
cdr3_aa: CASSVETGLAEKLFF
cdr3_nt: TGTGCCAGCAGTGTAGAGACAGGGTTGGCTGAAAAACTGTTTTTT

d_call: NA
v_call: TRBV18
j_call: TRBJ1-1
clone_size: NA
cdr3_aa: CASSPNQLNTEAFF
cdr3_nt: TGTGCCAGCTCACCCAACCAGTTGAACACTGAAGCTTTCTTT

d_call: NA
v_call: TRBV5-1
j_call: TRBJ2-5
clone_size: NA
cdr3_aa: CASSLARGEETQYF
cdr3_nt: TGCGCCAGCAGCTTGGCCCGCGGGGAAGAGACCCAGTACTTC

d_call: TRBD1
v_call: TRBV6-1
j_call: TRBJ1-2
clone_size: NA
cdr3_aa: CASSGSRQGVDGYTF
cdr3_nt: TGTGCCAGCAGTGGGTCCCGACAGGGAGTAGATGGCTACACCTTC

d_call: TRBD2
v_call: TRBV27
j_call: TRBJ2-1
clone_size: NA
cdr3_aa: CASRGWQGGYNEQFF
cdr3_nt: TGTGCCAGCAGAGGGTGGCAGGGAGGGTACAATGAGCAGTTCTTC

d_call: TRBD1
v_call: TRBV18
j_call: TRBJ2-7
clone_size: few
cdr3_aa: CASSPPMTGYDEQYF
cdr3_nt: TGTGCCAGCTCACCACCTATGACAGGGTATGACGAGCAGTACTTC

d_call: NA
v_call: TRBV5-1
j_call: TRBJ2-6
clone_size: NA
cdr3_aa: CASSLQGGGANVLTF
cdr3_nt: TGCGCCAGCAGCCTCCAGGGAGGAGGGGCCAACGTCCTGACTTTC

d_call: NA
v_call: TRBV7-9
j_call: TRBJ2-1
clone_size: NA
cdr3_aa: CASSLLQGGTDEQFF
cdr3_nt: TGTGCCAGCAGCTTACTCCAGGGTGGAACGGATGAGCAGTTCTTC

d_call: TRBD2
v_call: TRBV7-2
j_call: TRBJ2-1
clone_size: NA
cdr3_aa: CASSPHLAGTSGRARQFF
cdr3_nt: TGTGCCAGCAGCCCCCACTTGGCCGGGACTAGCGGGAGGGCCAGGCAGTTCTTC